Below are 27 T cell receptor beta chains sequenced from a single sample in a study of T cell responses to AZD1222 COVID-19 vaccine. Repertoires were generated with immunoSEQ multiplex PCR, while TCRdb's copy carries only in-frame clones and drops some. Among 150,000 to 200,000 clones listed, about 90% were seen once. The source material was peripheral blood, sampled on day 0 of AZD1222 vaccination. These receptors all come from an adult in good health.

The chain carries TRBV19 and TRBJ2-3; perhaps TRBD2 as D (5 bases). Germline assignment: CDR1 LNHDA and CDR2 SQIVND (reference sequence). CDR3 length equals 15 residues. The V end lost 4 bases, the J end lost 3 bases, and 14 bases lay between the germline ends. The CDR3: CASSKDPRRTDTQYF. For the CDR3, the DNA is TGTGCCAGTAGTAAAGACCCCCGGAGGACAGATACGCAGTATTTT.

V usage is TRBV6-1 and J usage is TRBJ1-2, with no clear D. The CDR3 has 17 residues. V was pared by 3 bases and J by 0 bases, with 17 bases between. Germline values: CDR1 MNHNS, CDR2 SASEGT. The CDR3 DNA reads TGTGCCAGCAGTGACATAGGTCGAGGCCGAGCTAACTATGGCTACACCTTC. It codes for CASSDIGRGRANYGYTF.

The chain carries TRBV3-1 (or the pseudogene TRBV3-2) and TRBJ1-2; 9 positions match TRBD1. CDR3 length: 15 residues. The V and J ends lost 2 bases and 4 bases, in that order; junction bases with no gene match: 5. CDR1 is LGHDT and CDR2 is YNNKEL in the germline V gene (reference sequence). The CDR3 coding sequence is TGTGCCAGCAGCCAATTGACAGGGGGTGGCTATGGCTACACCTTC. This gives the protein CASSQLTGGGYGYTF.

The V gene is TRBV6-4, the J gene TRBJ1-2; tentatively, D is TRBD1 (5 bases). The CDR3 has 15 amino acids. Germline V CDR1 and CDR2: MRHNA, SNTAGT. V was shortened by 2 bases and J by 0 bases, with 10 bases between the two germline ends. As DNA, the CDR3 is TGTGCCAGCAGTGACCCCGGGACGGCTAACTATGGCTACACCTTC. This sequence encodes CASSDPGTANYGYTF.

The DNA for the CDR3 is TGTGCCAGCAGCTCCAACATAAGACAGTACAATGAGCAGTTCTTC. Translation gives CASSSNIRQYNEQFF. The rearrangement joins TRBV3-1 (or the pseudogene TRBV3-2) to TRBJ2-1, with a weak D call TRBD1 (5 bases). The germline V and J ends were trimmed by 5 bases and 4 bases, with 15 bases remaining between them. Germline assignment: CDR1 LGHDT and CDR2 YNNKEL (reference sequence). The CDR3 spans 15 residues.

The chain links TRBV5-1 to TRBJ2-6, with D possibly being TRBD1 (5 bases). The germline CDR1 and CDR2 sequences are SGHRS and YFSETQ. The CDR3 is made up of 15 amino acids. Trimming cost V 4 bases and J 1 base, with 9 bases left between them. The CDR3 region has the DNA TGCGCCAGCAGCGACCAGGGATCTGGGGCCAACGTCCTGACTTTC. This encodes CASSDQGSGANVLTF.

The chain couples TRBV7-8 to TRBJ1-4, with D maybe TRBD1 (5 bases). Per germline, CDR1 SGHVS and CDR2 FQNEAQ. CDR3 length: 15 amino acids. Trimming took off 1 base at V and 5 bases at J, with 11 bases between the two ends. The DNA of the CDR3 is TGTGCCAGCAGCTTAGGGGACGGAACCAATGAAAAACTGTTTTTT. Translated, it gives CASSLGDGTNEKLFF.

The V call is TRBV27, the J call TRBJ2-1; TRBD2 matches at 10 bases. Trimming took 5 bases from V and 4 from J; bases not matched to a gene: 14. The CDR3 runs 18 residues. CDR1 and CDR2 from the germline V gene are MNHEY and SMNVEV (reference sequence). The CDR3 is CASSPGDPSGRLYNEQFF. CDR3 nucleotides: TGTGCCAGCAGTCCAGGGGACCCTAGCGGGAGATTGTACAATGAGCAGTTCTTC.

This chain connects TRBV30 to TRBJ1-4; 7 bases fit TRBD1. The CDR3 spans 12 residues. Germline values: CDR1 GTSNPN, CDR2 SVGIG (reference sequence). J lost 8 bases, V lost 2 bases, and 2 bases had no gene match. CDR3: CAWSPRGEKLFF. In nucleotides, the CDR3 is TGTGCCTGGAGTCCCAGGGGGGAAAAACTGTTTTTT.

The V gene is TRBV30, the J gene TRBJ1-1; no firm D call. Germline CDR1 reads GTSNPN; CDR2 reads SVGIG (reference sequence). The CDR3 consists of 13 residues. Trimming stripped 0 bases from V and 1 base from J, with 6 bases between. CDR3 region: CAWSVFRNTEAFF. Written as DNA, the CDR3 is TGTGCCTGGAGTGTATTCCGGAACACTGAAGCTTTCTTT.

The chain uses TRBV7-2 and TRBJ2-5; D is unclear. Trimming left V 5 bases short and J 5 bases short, with 15 bases between. Germline CDR1 reads SGHTA; CDR2 reads FQGNSA. The CDR3 runs 14 residues. The CDR3 reads CASSTGRVGETQYF. The CDR3 DNA is TGTGCCAGCAGCACCGGAAGGGTAGGGGAGACCCAGTACTTC.

This chain joins TRBV3-1 (or the pseudogene TRBV3-2) and TRBJ2-3; 11 nucleotides agree with TRBD2. The V and J ends lost 6 bases and 0 bases, in that order; junction bases with no gene match: 14. Germline V gives CDR1 LGHDT, CDR2 YNNKEL (reference sequence). The CDR3 loop spans 19 amino acids. The DNA of the CDR3 is TGTGCCAGCAGACAATTGACTAGCGGGGTATCCTCTAGCACAGATACGCAGTATTTT. Protein product: CASRQLTSGVSSSTDTQYF.

This chain connects TRBV9 to TRBJ2-1; D may be TRBD2 (6 bases). The CDR3 has 15 residues. Trimming left V 0 bases short and J 5 bases short, with 12 bases between. The germline gives CDR1 SGDLS, CDR2 YYNGEE. CDR3 coding DNA: TGTGCCAGCAGCGTAGGGAGGACTAACAACAATGAGCAGTTCTTC. Protein product: CASSVGRTNNNEQFF.

The gene calls are TRBV5-1 and TRBJ2-2; 9 nucleotides line up with TRBD2. Losses at the gene ends were 2 bases for V and 2 bases for J; bases not matched to a gene: 7. The CDR3 length is 17 residues. CDR1 and CDR2 (germline): SGHRS, YFSETQ. The CDR3 loop reads CASSFRISGGNTGELFF. The CDR3 DNA sequence: TGCGCCAGCAGCTTCCGAATTAGCGGGGGAAACACCGGGGAGCTGTTTTTT.

In this sample, this clone turned up a few times. V usage is TRBV6-2 or TRBV6-3 and J usage is TRBJ1-5; the match to TRBD1 covers 9 bases. CDR3 length: 15 residues. With V trimmed by 6 bases and J by 7 bases, 10 bases remained unmatched. Germline assignment: CDR1 MNHEY and CDR2 SVGEGT. The CDR3 DNA follows: TGTGCCAGCAGCCGCTCGGGACAGGGCGGGCAGCCCCAGCATTTT. Amino acid sequence: CASSRSGQGGQPQHF.

This sequence joins TRBV6-6 and TRBJ2-7; 7 positions match TRBD2. The germline V gene encodes CDR1 MNHNY and CDR2 SVGAGI (reference sequence). J was trimmed by 6 bases and V by 2 bases; bases with no gene match: 7. This CDR3 region has 14 residues. This CDR3 reads CASSYGEGFGEQYF. The CDR3 DNA follows: TGTGCCAGCAGTTACGGGGAGGGTTTCGGCGAGCAGTACTTC.

A few counts support this clone. The sample holds other DNA sequences that translate to the same CDR3. This chain connects TRBV19 to TRBJ1-2; no definite D call. With 4 bases removed from V and 1 base from J, the gap between germline ends came to 4 bases. The CDR3 sequence is 12 residues long. The germline V gene encodes CDR1 LNHDA and CDR2 SQIVND (reference sequence). CDR3 bases: TGTGCCAGTAGTACAAATAACTATGGCTACACCTTC. Translating gives CASSTNNYGYTF.

The chain combines TRBV7-8 with TRBJ1-2; no reliable D call. The V gene lost 1 base and the J gene lost 0 bases, with 6 bases spanning the gap. The CDR3 spans 14 residues. CDR1 is SGHVS, CDR2 FQNEAQ, per germline. The CDR3: CASSLGGPNYGYTF. In DNA form, the CDR3 reads TGTGCCAGCAGCTTAGGTGGCCCTAACTATGGCTACACCTTC.

This chain links TRBV6-4 with TRBJ2-1; 7 positions match TRBD2. Germline values: CDR1 MRHNA, CDR2 SNTAGT. V shed 8 bases and J 0 bases; nucleotides not matched to a gene: 1. This CDR3 region has 13 residues. CDR3 amino acids: CASSSGSYNEQFF. In DNA, the CDR3 is TGTGCCAGCTCTAGCGGCTCCTACAATGAGCAGTTCTTC.

This clone was seen only a few times. The chain employs TRBV5-1 and TRBJ1-1; no definite D call. V dropped 0 bases and J dropped 2 bases, with 11 bases sitting between them. Per germline, CDR1 SGHRS and CDR2 YFSETQ. The CDR3 contains 15 residues. The CDR3 DNA sequence: TGCGCCAGCAGCTTGGAGACCCTAGGAAACACTGAAGCTTTCTTT. Protein sequence: CASSLETLGNTEAFF.

V is TRBV5-5 and J is TRBJ1-3; D may be TRBD1 (6 bases). This CDR3 comprises 15 residues. V was cut by 4 bases and J by 4 bases, with 15 bases left in between. The V gene's germline CDR1 is SGHKS and CDR2 YYEKEE (reference sequence). CDR3 DNA: TGTGCCAGCAGCCCGGGAAGGGGGTTAGGAAACACCATATATTTT. As protein: CASSPGRGLGNTIYF.

The rearrangement links TRBV19 to TRBJ1-1; D unresolved. The V gene's germline CDR1 is LNHDA and CDR2 SQIVND (reference sequence). The CDR3 sequence is 15 residues long. The V gene lost 4 bases and the J gene lost 0 bases, with 12 bases spanning the gap. The CDR3 loop reads CASSSLDNMNTEAFF. The CDR3 bases are TGTGCCAGTAGTAGCTTAGACAACATGAACACTGAAGCTTTCTTT.

The chain couples TRBV5-8 to TRBJ2-1; D is perhaps TRBD2 (5 bases). The CDR3 is made up of 19 amino acids. Germline CDR1 reads SGHTS; CDR2 reads YDEGEE. Trimming stripped 5 bases from V and 2 bases from J, with 26 bases between. The CDR3, as DNA: TGTGCCAGCAGGGCTGATGAAAACAAAGCGGAAACAACCTACAATGAGCAGTTCTTC. It translates to CASRADENKAETTYNEQFF.

V usage is TRBV29-1 and J usage is TRBJ2-5; the D gene is possibly TRBD1 (7 bases). Germline V gene sequence: CDR1 SQVTM, CDR2 ANQGSEA. The CDR3 totals 12 residues. The ends were cut back, 6 bases at V and 5 bases at J, with 13 bases in the middle. This CDR3 reads CSVSQGRETQYF. CDR3 DNA sequence: TGCAGCGTATCACAGGGGAGGGAGACCCAGTACTTC.

The chain recombines TRBV30 with TRBJ1-5; possibly TRBD1 for D (5 bases). The CDR3 is made up of 13 amino acids. Germline CDR1 and CDR2: GTSNPN and SVGIG (reference sequence). The V end was cut by 0 bases, the J end by 6 bases, with 9 bases between. CDR3 DNA: TGTGCCTGGAGTGTGGGGACCCTTCAGCCCCAGCATTTT. This gives the protein CAWSVGTLQPQHF. The whole variable domain, remainder taken from reference TRBV30 and TRBJ1-5, is SQTIHQWPATLVQPVGSPLSLECTVEGTSNPNLYWYRQAAGRGLQLLFYSVGIGQISSEVPQNLSASRPQDRQFILSSKKLLLSDSGFYLCAWSVGTLQPQHFGDGTRLSIL.

J is TRBJ1-1 and V is TRBV28, with TRBD1 as a possible D gene (5 bases). There are 12 residues in the CDR3. From germline, CDR1 is MDHEN and CDR2 SYDVKM. V lost 6 bases and J lost 10, with 15 bases in between. The CDR3 DNA reads as TGTGCCAGCAGCCGCCCGTGGACACTAGCTTTCTTT. Its protein product is CASSRPWTLAFF.

There are a few counts of this clone. This rearrangement joins TRBV23-1 to TRBJ2-1; D remains unclear. TRBV23-1 belongs to the ORF category, with a function that is uncertain. The CDR3 runs 14 residues. Deletions cut 4 bases from V and 4 bases from J, with 11 bases between. DNA of the CDR3: TGCGCCAGCAGTCTACCGGGCCGGTACAATGAGCAGTTCTTC. It codes for CASSLPGRYNEQFF.